This record concerns one T cell receptor (beta chain) sequence. Its antigen remains unknown. This sample was included in a study of T cells in Graves' hyperthyroidism and ophthalmopathy. Whole-study findings and limits: A 13 V-J model separated ophthalmopathy from stable hyperthyroidism.

The trim removed 0 bases at V and 3 bases at J, leaving 1 base unmatched. Per the germline V gene, CDR1 is SGDLS and CDR2 is YYNGEE. This CDR3 comprises 14 residues. Researchers took RNA transcripts and amplified the TCR beta CDR3 regions from them. TCR CDR3 regions were first amplified by RT-PCR with HTBI primers. In TCRdb, the multiplex PCR reads were re-called with MiXCR into one record per CDR3 protein. The table shows 600,000 to 800,000 distinct CDR3 sequences, with around 40% occurring only once. The chain joins TRBV9 to TRBJ2-7; the match to TRBD1 covers 9 bases. This receptor was taken from a woman in her thirties or forties with Graves' hyperthyroidism. Sequencing was performed on blood. CDR3 in amino acids: CASSVDRGHYEQYF. The CDR3 region has the DNA TGTGCCAGCAGCGTAGACAGGGGGCACTACGAGCAGTACTTC.